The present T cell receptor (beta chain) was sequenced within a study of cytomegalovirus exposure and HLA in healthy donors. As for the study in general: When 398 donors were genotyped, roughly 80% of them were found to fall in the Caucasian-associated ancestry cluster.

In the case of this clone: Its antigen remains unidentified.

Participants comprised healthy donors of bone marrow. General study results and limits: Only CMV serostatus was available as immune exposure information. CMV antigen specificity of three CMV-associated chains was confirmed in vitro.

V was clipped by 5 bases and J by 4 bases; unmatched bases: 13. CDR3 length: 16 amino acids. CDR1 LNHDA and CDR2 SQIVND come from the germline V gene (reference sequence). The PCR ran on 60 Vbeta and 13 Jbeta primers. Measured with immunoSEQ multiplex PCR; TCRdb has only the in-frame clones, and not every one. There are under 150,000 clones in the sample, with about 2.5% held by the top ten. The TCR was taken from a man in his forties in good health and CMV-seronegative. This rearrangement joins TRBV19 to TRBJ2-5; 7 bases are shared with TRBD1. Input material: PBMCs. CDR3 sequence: CASSRRWQGVGETQYF. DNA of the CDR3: TGTGCCAGTAGTCGTCGTTGGCAGGGGGTTGGAGAGACCCAGTACTTC.